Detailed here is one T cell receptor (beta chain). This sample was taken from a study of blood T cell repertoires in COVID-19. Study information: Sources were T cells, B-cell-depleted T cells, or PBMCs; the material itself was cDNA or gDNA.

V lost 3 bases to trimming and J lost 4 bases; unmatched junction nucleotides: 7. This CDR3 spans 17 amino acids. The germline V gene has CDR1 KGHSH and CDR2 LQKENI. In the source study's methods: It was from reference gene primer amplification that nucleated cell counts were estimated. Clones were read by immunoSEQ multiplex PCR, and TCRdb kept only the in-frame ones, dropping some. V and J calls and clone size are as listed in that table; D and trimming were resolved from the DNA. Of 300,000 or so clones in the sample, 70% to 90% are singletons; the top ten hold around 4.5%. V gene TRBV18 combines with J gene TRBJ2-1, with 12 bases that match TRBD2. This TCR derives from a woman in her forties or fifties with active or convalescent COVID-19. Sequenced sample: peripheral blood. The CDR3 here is CASSPPQTSGGYNEQFF. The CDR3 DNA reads TGTGCCAGCTCACCGCCCCAGACTAGCGGGGGATACAATGAGCAGTTCTTC.